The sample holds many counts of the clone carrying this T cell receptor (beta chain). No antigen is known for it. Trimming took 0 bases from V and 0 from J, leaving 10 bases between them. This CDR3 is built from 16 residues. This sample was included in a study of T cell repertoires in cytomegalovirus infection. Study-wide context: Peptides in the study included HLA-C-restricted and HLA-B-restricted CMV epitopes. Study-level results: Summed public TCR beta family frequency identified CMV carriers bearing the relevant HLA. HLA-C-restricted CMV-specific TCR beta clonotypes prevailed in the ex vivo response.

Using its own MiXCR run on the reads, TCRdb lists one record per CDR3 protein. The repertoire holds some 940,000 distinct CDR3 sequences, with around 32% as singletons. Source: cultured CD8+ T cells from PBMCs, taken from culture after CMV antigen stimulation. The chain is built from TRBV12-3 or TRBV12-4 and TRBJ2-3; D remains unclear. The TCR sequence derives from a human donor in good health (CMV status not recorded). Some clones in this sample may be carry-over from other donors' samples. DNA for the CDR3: TGTGCCAGCAGTTTAGCCGGGCACCCTAGCACAGATACGCAGTATTTT. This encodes CASSLAGHPSTDTQYF.